This T cell receptor beta chain was found in a study of blood T cell repertoires in COVID-19. Across the study: COVID-19 samples from acute and convalescent phases originated in the United States, Italy and Spain.

Germline V gives CDR1 SGHVS, CDR2 FQNEAQ. J lost 7 bases, V lost 5 bases, and 14 bases had no gene match. The CDR3 length is 16 residues. Libraries were prepared by immunoSEQ multiplex PCR; TCRdb keeps only in-frame clonotypes and omits some of them. The sample lists 160,000 or so clones; over 75% were seen once. The specimen sequenced was PBMCs or T cells enriched from blood (not recorded which). The chain recombines TRBV7-8 with TRBJ2-1, with 7 bases aligning to TRBD1. This clonotype originated in a human donor with acute COVID-19. The donor label of this sample is uncertain. CDR3 coding DNA: TGTGCCAGCAGCACGCTTACAAACAGGGGTATGAATGAGCAGTTCTTC. Protein sequence: CASSTLTNRGMNEQFF.